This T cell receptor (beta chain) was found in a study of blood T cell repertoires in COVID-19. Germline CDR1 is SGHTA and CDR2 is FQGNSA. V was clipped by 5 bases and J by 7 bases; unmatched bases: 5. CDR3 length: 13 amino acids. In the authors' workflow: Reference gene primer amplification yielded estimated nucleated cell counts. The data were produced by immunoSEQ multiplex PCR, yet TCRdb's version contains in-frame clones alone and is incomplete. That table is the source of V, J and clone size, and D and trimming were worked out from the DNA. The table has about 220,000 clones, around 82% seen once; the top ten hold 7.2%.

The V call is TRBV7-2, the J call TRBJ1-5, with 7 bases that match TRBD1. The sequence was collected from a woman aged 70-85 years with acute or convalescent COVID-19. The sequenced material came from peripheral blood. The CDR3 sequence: CASSGDRAQPQHF. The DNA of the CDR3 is TGTGCCAGCAGCGGGGACAGAGCCCAGCCCCAGCATTTT.